This paragraph covers one TCR beta chain sequence. These data belong to a study of blood T cell repertoires in COVID-19. Study-wide background: Researchers got acute and convalescent COVID-19 samples from the United States, Italy and Spain. In each case, the material was cDNA or gDNA derived from T cells, B-cell-depleted T cells, or PBMCs.

Germline assignment: CDR1 SGHAT and CDR2 FQNNGV. The CDR3 totals 13 residues. The V end was cut by 5 bases, the J end by 5 bases, with 10 bases between. Original analysis: The authors estimated nucleated cell counts from reference gene primer amplification. Only in-frame clones appear in the TCRdb table, and some are missing; sequencing was by immunoSEQ multiplex PCR. V and J calls and clone size are copied from that table; D and trimming were computed from the DNA. The data show about 94,000 clones, about 80% seen once. Sequencing was performed on peripheral blood. The gene calls are TRBV11-2 and TRBJ2-1; D might be TRBD1 (5 bases). The receptor was derived from a man aged 60 to 69 with acute or convalescent COVID-19. CDR3 coding DNA: TGTGCCAGCAGCCAAGGACACAACAATGAGCAGTTCTTC. This encodes CASSQGHNNEQFF.